Shown below are 30 T cell receptor beta chains from a single sample sequenced in a study of blood T cell repertoires in COVID-19. Sequencing used immunoSEQ multiplex PCR; TCRdb keeps in-frame clones, though not all of them. The table includes over 150,000 clones, 80% to 90% detected once. Sequencing was performed on peripheral blood. The origin of the receptors is a woman aged 80 or over with COVID-19, enrolled during active disease.

The V call is TRBV30, the J call TRBJ1-4; 10 bases agree with TRBD1. The CDR3 is 17 amino acids. V lost 3 bases and J lost 0; bases outside the gene matches: 7. CDR1 is GTSNPN, CDR2 SVGIG, per germline (reference sequence). CDR3 sequence: CAWSRDRGGATNEKLFF. DNA of the CDR3: TGTGCCTGGAGCAGGGACAGGGGAGGAGCAACTAATGAAAAACTGTTTTTT.

The gene calls are TRBV11-2 and TRBJ1-1, with D maybe TRBD1 (5 bases). V gave up 2 bases and J gave up 4 bases, with 8 bases separating them. Germline assignment: CDR1 SGHAT and CDR2 FQNNGV. The CDR3 length is 13 residues. The CDR3 DNA reads TGTGCCAGCAGCTTACCAGGGTCCACTGAAGCTTTCTTT. Protein product: CASSLPGSTEAFF.

This clone was counted a few times. This chain links TRBV19 with TRBJ2-7, with 7 bases matching TRBD1. The V segment lost 5 bases and the J segment 6 bases; nucleotides outside the gene matches: 7. The germline gives CDR1 LNHDA, CDR2 SQIVND (reference sequence). CDR3 size: 13 residues. The CDR3 DNA follows: TGTGCCAGTAGTCCCCACAACAGGGGCGAGCAGTACTTC. Translating it yields CASSPHNRGEQYF.

The chain combines TRBV29-1 with TRBJ1-1; a weak D match, TRBD1 (5 bases). Germline loops: CDR1 SQVTM, CDR2 ANQGSEA. Trimming pared 7 bases from V and 5 bases from J, leaving 14 bases between. There are 12 residues in the CDR3. The CDR3 nucleotides read TGCAGCGGTAAGGCTGGACATACTGAAGCTTTCTTT. Translating it yields CSGKAGHTEAFF.

The chain is built from TRBV12-3 or TRBV12-4 and TRBJ2-7; the match to TRBD2 covers 9 bases. The CDR3 runs to 13 residues. After removal of 3 bases from V and 6 bases from J, the junction contained 3 bases not matched to a gene. The CDR3 loop reads CASSLVREGEQYF. Here the CDR3 DNA reads TGTGCCAGCAGTTTGGTGCGGGAGGGCGAGCAGTACTTC.

This sequence joins TRBV6-5 and TRBJ2-7; D possibly corresponds to TRBD2 (7 bases). CDR3 length: 13 residues. Germline lookup yields CDR1 MNHEY and CDR2 SVGAGI. V gave up 9 bases and J gave up 2 bases, with 14 bases separating them. The CDR3 nucleotides read TGTGCCAGTTGGGGGGGGACACCCTACGAGCAGTACTTC. It codes for CASWGGTPYEQYF.

This chain uses TRBV18 with TRBJ2-2; 8 bases line up with TRBD1. The V gene end was trimmed by 7 bases and the J gene end by 12 bases; junction bases not matched to a gene: 7. The CDR3 loop spans 12 amino acids. CDR1 and CDR2 (germline): KGHSH, LQKENI. The CDR3 is CASYRTGRKLFF. CDR3 nucleotide sequence: TGTGCCAGCTACCGGACAGGGAGGAAGCTGTTTTTT.

The chain uses TRBV7-2 and TRBJ1-2, with unresolved D. The V gene's germline CDR1 is SGHTA and CDR2 FQGNSA. The CDR3 has 14 amino acids. Trimming shortened V by 2 bases and J by 1 base, and 8 bases separated the two germline ends. The DNA of the CDR3 is TGTGCCAGCAGCTTATGGCAGATTAACTATGGCTACACCTTC. It translates to CASSLWQINYGYTF.

The V call is TRBV7-9, the J call TRBJ2-7; D may be TRBD1 (6 bases). Trimming left V 5 bases short and J 2 bases short, with 10 bases between. There are 13 residues in the CDR3. Per germline, CDR1 SEHNR and CDR2 FQNEAQ (reference sequence). The CDR3 loop is CASSHRVTYEQYF. The CDR3 DNA reads TGTGCCAGCAGCCACAGGGTCACCTACGAGCAGTACTTC.

The table lists this clone with a few counts. This sequence joins TRBV7-2 and TRBJ1-1; 9 nucleotides line up with TRBD1. With 8 bases clipped from V and 0 bases from J, the junction kept 10 bases outside the gene matches. This CDR3 has 16 residues. Germline V gives CDR1 SGHTA, CDR2 FQGNSA. CDR3 coding DNA: TGTGCCAGCGCCAGACAGGGGGGGATATTGAACACTGAAGCTTTCTTT. Translation: CASARQGGILNTEAFF.

The rearrangement links TRBV7-9 to TRBJ1-1; tentative D call: TRBD1 (5 bases). Trimming shortened V by 5 bases and J by 8 bases, and 24 bases separated the two germline ends. Germline values: CDR1 SEHNR, CDR2 FQNEAQ (reference sequence). This CDR3 is 16 amino acids long. The CDR3 loop reads CASSPRMDDRRFEAFF. CDR3 in DNA: TGTGCCAGCAGCCCCCGTATGGACGACAGACGGTTCGAAGCTTTCTTT.

V gene TRBV5-5 combines with J gene TRBJ2-2; 7 positions match TRBD1. V lost 0 bases and J lost 7; bases outside the gene matches: 9. The germline V gene has CDR1 SGHKS and CDR2 YYEKEE (reference sequence). There are 16 residues in the CDR3. Written as DNA, the CDR3 is TGTGCCAGCAGCTTGGCCCCCTACAGGGGAAGCGGGGAGCTGTTTTTT. Residues: CASSLAPYRGSGELFF. Full variable domain (rest looked up from reference TRBV5-5 and TRBJ2-2): DAGVTQSPTHLIKTRGQQVTLRCSPISGHKSVSWYQQVLGQGPQFIFQYYEKEERGRGNFPDRFSARQFPNYSSELNVNALLLGDSALYLCASSLAPYRGSGELFFGEGSRLTVL.

CDR3 sequence reads: CASSRSSGRSFNEQFF. Written as DNA, the CDR3 is TGTGCCAGCAGCCGAAGTAGCGGGAGGAGTTTCAATGAGCAGTTCTTC. The chain recombines TRBV5-4 with TRBJ2-1, with TRBD2 matching 10 bases. CDR3 length: 16 amino acids. The J segment lost 6 bases and the V segment lost 4 bases, leaving 10 bases of the junction unmatched. The germline CDR1 and CDR2 sequences are SGHNT and YYREEE (reference sequence).

This clone was detected only a few times. This chain connects TRBV10-3 to TRBJ2-7; the D is unclear. Germline values: CDR1 ENHRY, CDR2 SYGVKD. The CDR3 consists of 11 residues. V gave up 8 bases and J gave up 4 bases, with 9 bases separating them. CDR3 sequence reads: CAIGGAYEQYF. CDR3 DNA sequence: TGTGCCATCGGTGGAGCATACGAGCAGTACTTC.

This clone was seen only a few times. V usage is TRBV5-5 and J usage is TRBJ2-7, with D perhaps TRBD1 (6 bases). Trimming stripped 2 bases from V and 1 base from J, with 16 bases between. CDR3 size: 16 residues. Germline V gives CDR1 SGHKS, CDR2 YYEKEE (reference sequence). The CDR3 DNA is TGTGCCAGCAGCTTTTTCCCAGGGGTGATATCCTACGAGCAGTACTTC. Amino acid sequence: CASSFFPGVISYEQYF.

This chain joins TRBV5-1 and TRBJ2-7; no reliable D call. V was trimmed by 1 base and J by 2 bases, leaving 13 bases between them. The germline gives CDR1 SGHRS, CDR2 YFSETQ. The CDR3 covers 15 residues. DNA for the CDR3: TGCGCCAGCAGCTTGCAGCGAAATCCCACCTACGAGCAGTACTTC. Its translation: CASSLQRNPTYEQYF.

V usage is TRBV24-1 and J usage is TRBJ2-1; 9 bases agree with TRBD1. With 3 bases clipped from V and 8 bases from J, the junction kept 10 bases outside the gene matches. Germline V gives CDR1 KGHDR, CDR2 SFDVKD. CDR3 size: 16 residues. For the CDR3, the DNA is TGTGCCACCAGTGATACGACAGGGGGAGGGGGAGATGAGCAGTTCTTC. This sequence encodes CATSDTTGGGGDEQFF.

This clone turned up a few times. The V call is TRBV20-1, the J call TRBJ1-3; D gene uncertain. Germline V gene data show CDR1 as DFQATT and CDR2 as SNEGSKA (reference sequence). Trimming removed 3 bases from V and 1 base from J, with 10 bases in between. The CDR3 totals 14 residues. The CDR3 DNA sequence: TGCAGTGCTAGTTACGCTCTATCTGGAAACACCATATATTTT. It codes for CSASYALSGNTIYF.

This clone appeared a single time. V and J are TRBV25-1 and TRBJ2-1; no firm D call. CDR1 and CDR2 (germline): MGHDK, SYGVNS. This CDR3 has 12 amino acids. V lost 3 bases and J 9 bases, leaving 9 bases between the germline ends. Here the CDR3 reads CASSDVGIEQFF. Here the CDR3 DNA reads TGTGCCAGCAGTGACGTGGGCATTGAGCAGTTCTTC.

The table lists this clone with a few counts. V gene TRBV5-5 combines with J gene TRBJ2-4; 8 bases agree with TRBD2. Germline CDR1 and CDR2: SGHKS and YYEKEE (reference sequence). The CDR3 length is 17 residues. With V trimmed by 1 base and J by 7 bases, 13 bases remained unmatched. In nucleotides, the CDR3 is TGTGCCAGCAGCTTGTGGGGGACCGGGACTAGATCTAACATTCAGTACTTC. This translates into CASSLWGTGTRSNIQYF.

The rearrangement uses TRBV6-1 and TRBJ2-7; tentatively, D is TRBD1 (5 bases). The germline V gene encodes CDR1 MNHNS and CDR2 SASEGT. The CDR3 consists of 14 residues. V shed 1 base and J shed 2 bases, with 9 bases lying between them. CDR3 sequence reads: CASSEVAGPYEQYF. CDR3 bases: TGTGCCAGCAGTGAAGTTGCAGGGCCCTACGAGCAGTACTTC.

The rearrangement joins TRBV28 to TRBJ2-7, with 8 bases fitting TRBD1. CDR3 length equals 14 residues. Trimming at V came to 6 bases and at J to 5 bases, leaving 9 bases not matched to a gene. Germline V gives CDR1 MDHEN, CDR2 SYDVKM. The CDR3 reads CASRSDRDGDEQYF. CDR3 coding DNA: TGTGCCAGCAGATCGGACAGGGACGGCGACGAGCAGTACTTC. Together with reference TRBV28 and TRBJ2-7, the CDR3 gives the full variable domain: DVKVTQSSRYLVKRTGEKVFLECVQDMDHENMFWYRQDPGLGLRLIYFSYDVKMKEKGDIPEGYSVSREKKERFSLILESASTNQTSMYLCASRSDRDGDEQYFGPGTRLTVT.

This clone has a single count. The V call is TRBV19, the J call TRBJ1-5; 8 bases agree with TRBD1. The CDR3 extends over 13 amino acids. V trimming: 5 bases; J trimming: 5 bases; junction bases outside the gene matches: 2. The germline V gene encodes CDR1 LNHDA and CDR2 SQIVND (reference sequence). CDR3 nucleotide sequence: TGTGCCAGTAGTCCGGACAGGGATCAGCCCCAGCATTTT. Translating it yields CASSPDRDQPQHF. The whole variable domain, filled in from reference TRBV19 and TRBJ1-5, reads DGGITQSPKYLFRKEGQNVTLSCEQNLNHDAMYWYRQDPGQGLRLIYYSQIVNDFQKGDIAEGYSVSREKKESFPLTVTSAQKNPTAFYLCASSPDRDQPQHFGDGTRLSIL.

V usage is TRBV7-2 and J usage is TRBJ1-4, with 9 bases fitting TRBD1. The trim removed 1 base at V and 8 bases at J, leaving 5 bases unmatched. The CDR3 sequence is 15 residues long. Germline V gene data show CDR1 as SGHTA and CDR2 as FQGNSA. This chain's CDR3 is CASSLEGTGQEKLFF. CDR3 DNA: TGTGCCAGCAGCTTAGAGGGGACAGGGCAGGAAAAACTGTTTTTT.

The CDR3 sequence: CASSLHSLAKEQFF. The CDR3 nucleotides read TGTGCCAGCAGCTTGCACTCACTAGCGAAGGAGCAGTTCTTC. The chain links TRBV13 to TRBJ2-1; 7 nucleotides align to TRBD2. The germline V gene encodes CDR1 PRHDT and CDR2 FYEKMQ (reference sequence). J lost 10 bases, V lost 3 bases, and 9 bases had no gene match. The CDR3 loop spans 14 amino acids.

The J gene is TRBJ1-4, the V gene TRBV7-2; possible D gene TRBD1, 5 bases. V was shortened by 5 bases and J by 0 bases, with 10 bases between the two germline ends. Germline lookup yields CDR1 SGHTA and CDR2 FQGNSA. The CDR3 runs to 15 residues. DNA of the CDR3: TGTGCCAGCAGCACGGACACCACAACTAATGAAAAACTGTTTTTT. It is translated as CASSTDTTTNEKLFF.

The chain is built from TRBV28 and TRBJ2-5; 10 bases align to TRBD2. CDR1 and CDR2 (germline): MDHEN, SYDVKM. The CDR3 covers 17 residues. The ends lost 5 bases at V and 7 bases at J; junction bases unmatched: 16. CDR3 DNA sequence: TGTGCCAGCAGTCGCCCCGGGACTAGCGACAGGCGGCGGACCCAGTACTTC. It translates to CASSRPGTSDRRRTQYF.

In this sample, this clone turned up once. This sequence joins TRBV5-8 and TRBJ1-1, with TRBD1 matching 8 bases. CDR1 and CDR2 (germline): SGHTS, YDEGEE. Trimming removed 7 bases from V and 1 base from J; junction bases left unmatched: 6. This CDR3 has 14 amino acids. This chain's CDR3 is CASDRDRGNTEAFF. The CDR3 DNA follows: TGTGCCAGCGACAGAGACAGGGGGAACACTGAAGCTTTCTTT.

The chain combines TRBV28 with TRBJ1-2, with a weak D call TRBD1 (6 bases). V was pared by 6 bases and J by 4 bases, with 15 bases between. Germline CDR1 and CDR2: MDHEN and SYDVKM. The CDR3 totals 14 residues. CDR3 region: CASRPAGVGYGYTF. The CDR3 DNA is TGTGCCAGCAGGCCGGCAGGGGTAGGCTATGGCTACACCTTC.

The chain is built from TRBV6-1 and TRBJ1-5; D unclear. The CDR3 consists of 13 residues. Looked up from germline, CDR1 is MNHNS and CDR2 is SASEGT. Trimming cost V 1 base and J 7 bases, with 8 bases left between them. The CDR3 DNA reads TGTGCCAGCAGTGAAGTTGGGGAGCAGCCCCAGCATTTT. It is translated as CASSEVGEQPQHF.